The rows below give T cell receptor beta chains drawn from one sample of a study of T cell responses to AZD1222 COVID-19 vaccine. TCRdb keeps only in-frame clones here, not all; method: immunoSEQ multiplex PCR. The sample consists of about 270,000 clones, approximately 94% of them appearing once. The sequencing used peripheral blood, collected 28 days after the second AZD1222 dose. The receptors were gathered from an adult who received the AZD1222 COVID-19 vaccine. Each CDR3 is given with its conserved first and last residue. A D gene is named only where the DNA matches it firmly. Expanded clones get a size class; other rows say once, few or many, or leave the size out.

abundance: -; v_gene: TRBV5-1; d_gene: -; j_gene: TRBJ2-7; CDR3aa: CASSVGGQLSEGQYF; CDR3nt: TGCGCCAGCAGCGTGGGAGGACAGCTCTCTGAAGGGCAGTACTTC
abundance: once; v_gene: TRBV28; d_gene: -; j_gene: TRBJ1-1; CDR3aa: CAIRDGNTEAFF; CDR3nt: TGTGCCATTAGGGATGGGAACACTGAAGCTTTCTTT
abundance: -; v_gene: TRBV3-1/TRBV3-2; d_gene: -; j_gene: TRBJ1-1; CDR3aa: CASREGSTNTEAFF; CDR3nt: TGTGCCAGCAGGGAGGGCAGTACGAACACTGAAGCTTTCTTT
abundance: -; v_gene: TRBV23-1; d_gene: -; j_gene: TRBJ1-1; CDR3aa: CASPKIRGTEAFF; CDR3nt: TGCGCCAGTCCGAAAATAAGGGGCACTGAAGCTTTCTTT
abundance: -; v_gene: TRBV6-1; d_gene: TRBD2; j_gene: TRBJ2-7; CDR3aa: CASSEQRGGYEQYF; CDR3nt: TGTGCCAGCAGTGAACAGCGGGGGGGGTACGAGCAGTACTTC
abundance: -; v_gene: TRBV14; d_gene: -; j_gene: TRBJ1-4; CDR3aa: CASSQVSGANEKLFF; CDR3nt: TGTGCCAGCAGCCAAGTTTCCGGAGCTAATGAAAAACTGTTTTTT
abundance: -; v_gene: TRBV2; d_gene: -; j_gene: TRBJ1-1; CDR3aa: CASSGDGNTEAFF; CDR3nt: TGTGCCAGCAGTGGCGACGGGAACACTGAAGCTTTCTTT
abundance: -; v_gene: TRBV7-2; d_gene: -; j_gene: TRBJ1-6; CDR3aa: CASSFKQYNSPLHF; CDR3nt: TGTGCCAGCAGCTTCAAACAGTATAATTCACCCCTCCACTTT
abundance: -; v_gene: TRBV7-2; d_gene: -; j_gene: TRBJ1-1; CDR3aa: CASSSPRGGNTEAFF; CDR3nt: TGTGCCAGCAGCTCCCCCAGGGGTGGGAACACTGAAGCTTTCTTT
abundance: -; v_gene: TRBV12-3/TRBV12-4; d_gene: -; j_gene: TRBJ1-6; CDR3aa: CASSNSPGGPLHF; CDR3nt: TGTGCCAGCAGTAACAGCCCGGGGGGACCCCTCCACTTT
abundance: -; v_gene: TRBV25-1; d_gene: -; j_gene: TRBJ1-3; CDR3aa: CASSELGEGGNTIYF; CDR3nt: TGTGCCAGCAGTGAATTAGGTGAGGGAGGAAACACCATATATTTT
abundance: -; v_gene: TRBV28; d_gene: TRBD1; j_gene: TRBJ2-7; CDR3aa: CASSFSLLQGSSSTISYEQYF; CDR3nt: TGTGCCAGCAGTTTTTCCCTCCTACAGGGGTCGTCCTCCACAATTTCCTACGAGCAGTACTTC
abundance: -; v_gene: TRBV28; d_gene: -; j_gene: TRBJ1-3; CDR3aa: CASSSPVSGNTIYF; CDR3nt: TGTGCCAGCAGTTCGCCCGTCTCTGGAAACACCATATATTTT
abundance: -; v_gene: TRBV5-4; d_gene: -; j_gene: TRBJ2-2; CDR3aa: CASSLDQVGELFF; CDR3nt: TGTGCCAGCAGCTTGGATCAGGTCGGGGAGCTGTTTTTT
abundance: -; v_gene: TRBV27; d_gene: -; j_gene: TRBJ2-3; CDR3aa: CASRAGNTDTQYF; CDR3nt: TGTGCCAGCAGGGCCGGGAACACAGATACGCAGTATTTT
abundance: -; v_gene: TRBV19; d_gene: -; j_gene: TRBJ1-3; CDR3aa: CASSPLSGNTIYF; CDR3nt: TGTGCCAGTAGTCCCCTTTCTGGAAACACCATATATTTT
abundance: -; v_gene: TRBV5-1; d_gene: -; j_gene: TRBJ1-1; CDR3aa: CASSLSPQQNTEAFF; CDR3nt: TGCGCCAGCAGCCTCAGTCCCCAACAAAACACTGAAGCTTTCTTT
abundance: -; v_gene: TRBV10-2; d_gene: -; j_gene: TRBJ1-5; CDR3aa: CASRPEGQPQHF; CDR3nt: TGCGCCAGCCGGCCGGAGGGACAGCCCCAGCATTTT
abundance: -; v_gene: TRBV11-2; d_gene: -; j_gene: TRBJ1-6; CDR3aa: CASSLDRSTPLHF; CDR3nt: TGTGCCAGCAGCTTAGATAGGAGTACACCCCTCCACTTT
abundance: -; v_gene: TRBV6-5; d_gene: -; j_gene: TRBJ1-2; CDR3aa: CASTPGGQTYGYTF; CDR3nt: TGTGCCAGCACCCCCGGAGGGCAGACCTATGGCTACACCTTC
abundance: -; v_gene: TRBV23-1; d_gene: -; j_gene: TRBJ1-4; CDR3aa: CASSLLRVGEKLFF; CDR3nt: TGCGCCAGCAGTCTCCTAAGGGTTGGGGAAAAACTGTTTTTT
abundance: -; v_gene: TRBV4-3; d_gene: -; j_gene: TRBJ1-2; CDR3aa: CASSPLQENYGYTF; CDR3nt: TGCGCCAGCAGTCCTCTACAGGAGAACTATGGCTACACCTTC
abundance: once; v_gene: TRBV5-1; d_gene: TRBD1; j_gene: TRBJ1-5; CDR3aa: CASSLGTGTGNQPQHF; CDR3nt: TGCGCCAGCAGCTTGGGGACAGGGACAGGCAATCAGCCCCAGCATTTT
abundance: -; v_gene: TRBV28; d_gene: -; j_gene: TRBJ2-7; CDR3aa: CASSRYYGQYF; CDR3nt: TGTGCCAGCAGTCGATACTACGGGCAGTACTTC
abundance: -; v_gene: TRBV18; d_gene: TRBD1; j_gene: TRBJ2-7; CDR3aa: CASSPGDRPFEQYF; CDR3nt: TGTGCCAGCTCACCCGGGGACAGACCTTTCGAGCAGTACTTC